Sequencing of this T cell receptor (beta chain) was carried out in a study of T cells in Graves' hyperthyroidism and ophthalmopathy. General study findings and limits: With a median lead of around 5.9 months before onset, the model predicted ophthalmopathy.

This CDR3 region has 17 residues. V lost 2 bases and J lost 3; bases outside the gene matches: 6. Germline loops: CDR1 LGHDT, CDR2 YNNKEL (reference sequence). The TCR beta CDR3 regions underwent amplification using RNA transcripts as the source. HTBI primers were the set used in a first-round RT-PCR of the TCR CDR3. MiXCR, applied by TCRdb to the multiplex PCR reads, yields one record per CDR3 protein. The sample includes about 640,000 distinct CDR3 sequences, more than 14% of them seen just once. This clonotype appeared many times. What it recognizes is unknown. The source of the PBMCs was roughly 10 ml of fresh peripheral blood.

The chain carries TRBV3-1 and TRBJ2-1, with 11 bases that match TRBD2. Sequenced input: blood. The clonotype was recovered from a woman between 50 and 59 years old with Graves' ophthalmopathy. CDR3 coding DNA: TGTGCCAGCAGCCAATCGCCGACTAGCGGGATCTACAATGAGCAGTTCTTC. It yields the protein CASSQSPTSGIYNEQFF.